Listed below are T cell receptor beta chains from one sample, sequenced in a study of blood T cells in healthy people across ages. TCRdb reprocessed the 5' RACE reads with MiXCR, giving one entry per CDR3 protein. In the table there are 700,000 or so distinct CDR3 sequences, roughly 41% of which are singletons. The sample comprised blood. The receptors stem from a man at least 80 years old in good health. Both conserved end residues are part of each CDR3.

v_call,j_call,cdr3_aa
TRBV2,TRBJ1-4,CASGRRATNEKLFF
TRBV6-4,.,CASSRDSGYEQYF
TRBV9,TRBJ2-1,CASSSQTSGTYNEQFF
TRBV25-1,TRBJ2-1,CASSDSGIAGAYNEQFF
TRBV10-3,TRBJ2-6,CATSRANVLTF
TRBV6-5,TRBJ2-7,CASSYRGTYEQYF
TRBV6-2/TRBV6-3,TRBJ1-6,CASSYERRHNSPLHF
TRBV12-3/TRBV12-4,TRBJ2-5,CASSSSLAGGPQEIQYF
TRBV12-3/TRBV12-4,.,CASSFDSRERETQYF
TRBV12-3/TRBV12-4,TRBJ1-1,CAGSRTGAGLNTEAFF
TRBV11-2,TRBJ2-3,CASSLDLAGLIDTQYF
TRBV21-1,TRBJ2-2,CASGQGAKPNTGELFF
TRBV19,.,CASNDRDETQYF
TRBV10-3,TRBJ2-7,CAISSAYEQYF
TRBV4-3,TRBJ2-7,CASSQARLSGEQYF
TRBV21-1,TRBJ2-4,CASWTGFVQYF
TRBV7-2,TRBJ2-7,CASSLGSVNEQYF
TRBV16,TRBJ2-7,CASSPPTSGTYEQYF
TRBV3-1,TRBJ1-1,CASGIPNTEAFF
TRBV25-1,TRBJ2-6,CASGRSGQTISGANVLTF
TRBV6-6,TRBJ2-6,CASRPQGAGANVLTF
TRBV28,TRBJ2-7,CASSPGKPPNEQYF
TRBV7-9,TRBJ2-7,CASSPRDSAYEQYF
TRBV6-2/TRBV6-3,TRBJ1-1,CASSYRRDRGLHNLNTEAFF
TRBV4-3,TRBJ2-6,CASSQERLTSGSGANVLTF
TRBV4-3,TRBJ2-6,CASSQLTGRGANVLTF
TRBV3-1,TRBJ2-5,CASSKIPQRSETQYF
TRBV12-3/TRBV12-4,TRBJ2-1,CASSSSGSHNNEQFF
TRBV12-3/TRBV12-4,TRBJ2-6,CASSLTPFPSGANVLTF
TRBV5-1,TRBJ2-4,CASSLGQAVGKNIQYF
TRBV14,TRBJ1-2,CASSQDAGIRNYTF
TRBV20-1,TRBJ1-4,CSASDGQGYGLFF
TRBV7-2,TRBJ1-6,CASSLDPGASPLHF
TRBV7-9,TRBJ2-5,CASSFSAAMETQYF
TRBV5-1,.,CASSHNFGEQYF
TRBV29-1,.,CSATRQGGVDEQYF
TRBV19,TRBJ2-1,CASSGTGTGFRDEQFF
TRBV2,TRBJ2-1,CASSEEGLAYNEQFF
TRBV30,TRBJ2-5,CAWDVASAVGTQYF
TRBV12-3/TRBV12-4,TRBJ2-1,CASSLARLASYNEQFF
TRBV7-2,TRBJ2-1,CASSLRDPSHNEQFF
TRBV6-2/TRBV6-3,TRBJ2-5,CSGGRTQETQYF
TRBV7-9,TRBJ2-1,CASSLSHNGQFF
TRBV2,TRBJ1-2,CASSAQEAYGYTF
TRBV5-1,TRBJ2-7,CASSFLDSSSYEQYF
TRBV20-1,TRBJ1-6,CSAREQNNSPPHF
TRBV28,TRBJ2-5,CASTSPRTPSGTQYF
TRBV20-1,TRBJ2-2,CSASGHPNTGELFF
TRBV5-1,TRBJ2-7,CASSLGKTSGRGSYEQYF
TRBV15,TRBJ2-1,CATSRDTLGGNEQFF
TRBV5-1,TRBJ2-3,CASSYGQGSDTQYF
TRBV4-2,TRBJ2-7,CASSRTGGTSGDEQYF
TRBV12-3/TRBV12-4,TRBJ2-7,CASTTGQGIGEQYF
TRBV4-3,TRBJ1-5,CASSQDRGSNQPQHF